The 3 T cell receptor beta chains below come from one sample, sequenced in a study of control samples from healthy donors and cancer patients. Clones were read by immunoSEQ multiplex PCR, and TCRdb kept only the in-frame ones, dropping some. The sample lists 90,000 to 150,000 clones; approximately 90% were seen once. Sequenced: blood. These receptor sequences come from a man in his forties or fifties in good health.

The chain uses TRBV10-1 and TRBJ2-1; 9 nucleotides agree with TRBD2. V gave up 0 bases and J gave up 7 bases; unmatched junction bases: 10. Germline loops: CDR1 WNHNN, CDR2 SYGVQD (reference sequence). This CDR3 has 17 residues. CDR3 residues: CASSESGFGGGVNEQFF. CDR3 DNA: TGCGCCAGCAGTGAGTCCGGATTCGGCGGGGGGGTTAATGAGCAGTTCTTC.

This clone was counted ten times or more. The same CDR3 also results from other DNA sequences found in this sample. V and J are TRBV7-2 and TRBJ2-3; 8 nucleotides agree with TRBD1. Germline assignment: CDR1 SGHTA and CDR2 FQGNSA. CDR3 length: 13 residues. Trimming removed 4 bases from V and 6 bases from J; junction bases left unmatched: 3. This CDR3 reads CASSSRDRDTQYF. The CDR3 bases are TGTGCCAGCAGCTCCCGGGACAGGGATACGCAGTATTTT.

The chain uses TRBV24-1 and TRBJ1-1; 7 nucleotides match TRBD1. Unmatched junction bases numbered 6, after V lost 6 bases and J lost 6 bases. There are 13 residues in the CDR3. Germline V gives CDR1 KGHDR, CDR2 SFDVKD. For the CDR3, the DNA is TGTGCCACCAGTTCGACAGGGCCTGCTGAAGCTTTCTTT. As protein: CATSSTGPAEAFF.